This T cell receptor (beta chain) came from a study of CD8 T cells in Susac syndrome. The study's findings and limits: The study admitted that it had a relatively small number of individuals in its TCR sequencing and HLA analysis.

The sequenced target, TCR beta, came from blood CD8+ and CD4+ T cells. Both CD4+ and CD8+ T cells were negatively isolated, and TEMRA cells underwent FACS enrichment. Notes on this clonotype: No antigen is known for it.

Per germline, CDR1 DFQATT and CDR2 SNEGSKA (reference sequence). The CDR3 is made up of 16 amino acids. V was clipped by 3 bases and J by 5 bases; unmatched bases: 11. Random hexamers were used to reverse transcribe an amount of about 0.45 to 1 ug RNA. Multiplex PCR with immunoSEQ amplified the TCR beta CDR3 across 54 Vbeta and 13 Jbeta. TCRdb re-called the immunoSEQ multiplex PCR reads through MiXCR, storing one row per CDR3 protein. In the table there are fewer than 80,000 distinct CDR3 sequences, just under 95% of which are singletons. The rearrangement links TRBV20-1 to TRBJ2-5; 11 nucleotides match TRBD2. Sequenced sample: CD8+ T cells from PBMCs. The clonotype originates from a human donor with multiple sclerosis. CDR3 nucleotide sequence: TGCAGTGCTAGCGGTATCACTAGCGGGAGATTTGAGACCCAGTACTTC. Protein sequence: CSASGITSGRFETQYF.